One T cell receptor beta chain is described in this entry. This CDR3 is 16 amino acids long. The ends were cut back, 3 bases at V and 4 bases at J, with 16 bases in the middle. The germline V gene has CDR1 MGHDK and CDR2 SYGVNS. Participants had their cohort set by participant-reported clinical history. Resolution of symptoms, clearance, or two negative PCRs was present in recovered Cohort 3 donors. This entry belongs to a study of blood T cell repertoires in COVID-19. Study as a whole: Nucleic acid was either cDNA or gDNA, and it came from T cells, B-cell-depleted T cells, or PBMCs.

As originally analysed: How many nucleated cells were present was estimated from reference gene primer amplification. Sequencing was performed with immunoSEQ multiplex PCR; in TCRdb, only in-frame clones are kept and a portion is missing. The V and J calls and the clone size are those of that table, but D and trimming were determined from the DNA. The sample records 250,000 to 350,000 clones, approximately 89% being singletons. J is TRBJ2-1 and V is TRBV25-1; tentatively, D is TRBD2 (7 bases). The sequence was collected from a woman aged 25 to 39 who had recovered from COVID-19. Sequencing was done on a sample of PBMCs or T cells enriched from blood (not recorded which). CDR3 sequence: CASSDPGAGAYNEQFF. DNA of the CDR3: TGTGCCAGCAGTGACCCCGGGGCGGGGGCATACAATGAGCAGTTCTTC. The full variable domain, in which reference TRBV25-1 and TRBJ2-1 provide the parts outside the CDR3, is EADIYQTPRYLVIGTGKKITLECSQTMGHDKMYWYQQDPGMELHLIHYSYGVNSTEKGDLSSESTVSRIRTEHFPLTLESARPSHTSQYLCASSDPGAGAYNEQFFGPGTRLTVL.